This T cell receptor beta chain appears in the sequencing data of a study of CD4 and CD8 cells across lung adenocarcinoma regions. The patients had localized lung adenocarcinoma, a non-small cell subtype. The CDR3 contains 14 residues. The V gene's germline CDR1 is MNHNS and CDR2 SASEGT. V was shortened by 8 bases and J by 3 bases, with 14 bases between the two germline ends. MiXCR was run by TCRdb on the PCR reads, yielding one entry per CDR3 protein. The sample contains under 5,000 distinct CDR3 sequences, about 61% of which appear only once. This rearrangement joins TRBV6-1 to TRBJ1-5; D uncertain. The specimen was CD4+ T cells from the margin of a lung tumor. The origin of this receptor is a male donor with lung adenocarcinoma. The CD4 and CD8 labels of this study may be unreliable. The CDR3 DNA reads TGTGCCAGCGTGGGAGGTAAAGACAATCAGCCCCAGCATTTT. Translation gives CASVGGKDNQPQHF.